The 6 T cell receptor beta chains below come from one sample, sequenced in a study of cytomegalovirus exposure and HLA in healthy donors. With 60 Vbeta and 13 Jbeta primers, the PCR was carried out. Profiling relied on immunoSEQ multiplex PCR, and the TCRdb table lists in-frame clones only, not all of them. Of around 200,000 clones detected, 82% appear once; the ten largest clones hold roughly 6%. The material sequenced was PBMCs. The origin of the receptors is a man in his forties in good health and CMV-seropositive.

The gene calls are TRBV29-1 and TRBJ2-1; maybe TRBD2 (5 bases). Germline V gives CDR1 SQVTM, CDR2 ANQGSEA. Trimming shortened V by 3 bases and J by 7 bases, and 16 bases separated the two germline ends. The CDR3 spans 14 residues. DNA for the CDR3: TGCAGCGTTGACGCTGGCCGGGGTGGAAATGAGCAGTTCTTC. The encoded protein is CSVDAGRGGNEQFF.

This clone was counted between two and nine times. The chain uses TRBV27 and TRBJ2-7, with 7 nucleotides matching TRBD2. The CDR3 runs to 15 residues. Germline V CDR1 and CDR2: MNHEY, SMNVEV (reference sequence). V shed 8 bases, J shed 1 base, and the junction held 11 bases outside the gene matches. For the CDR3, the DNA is TGTGCCAGCCGAGTTAAGGCTAGCGGATCCTACGAGCAGTACTTC. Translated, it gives CASRVKASGSYEQYF.

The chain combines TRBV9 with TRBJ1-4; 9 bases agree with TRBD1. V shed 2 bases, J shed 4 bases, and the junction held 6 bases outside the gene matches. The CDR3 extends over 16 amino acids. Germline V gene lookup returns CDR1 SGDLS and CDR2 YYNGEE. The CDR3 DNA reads TGTGCCAGCAGCGTCACGACAGGGGGGCATAATGAAAAACTGTTTTTT. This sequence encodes CASSVTTGGHNEKLFF.

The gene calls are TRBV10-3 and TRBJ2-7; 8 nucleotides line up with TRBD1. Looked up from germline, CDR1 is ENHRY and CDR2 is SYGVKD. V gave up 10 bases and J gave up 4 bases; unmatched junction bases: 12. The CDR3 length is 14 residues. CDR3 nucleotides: TGTGCCACCAGCTATGGACAGGGTCCATACGAGCAGTACGTC. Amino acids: CATSYGQGPYEQYV.

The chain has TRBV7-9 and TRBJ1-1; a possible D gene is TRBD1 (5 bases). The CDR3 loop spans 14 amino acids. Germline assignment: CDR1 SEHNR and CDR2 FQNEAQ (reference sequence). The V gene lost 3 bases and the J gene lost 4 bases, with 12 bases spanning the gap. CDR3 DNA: TGTGCCAGCAGCTTTTTCGGGGGGGGCACTGAAGCTTTCTTT. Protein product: CASSFFGGGTEAFF.

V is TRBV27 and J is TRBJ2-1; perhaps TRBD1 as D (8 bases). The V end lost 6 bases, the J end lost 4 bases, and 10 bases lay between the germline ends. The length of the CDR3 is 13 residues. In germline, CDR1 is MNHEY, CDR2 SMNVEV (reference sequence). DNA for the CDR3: TGTGCCAGCAGACAGGGGGGGTACAATGAGCAGTTCTTC. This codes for CASRQGGYNEQFF.